The entry below gives a single T cell receptor (beta chain) sequence along with its context. Its antigen is unidentified. TCRdb's copy holds only in-frame clones and misses some; the assay was immunoSEQ multiplex PCR. Counted here are 110,000 or so clones, roughly 86% occurring once; the ten biggest clones make up under 5%. Germline CDR1 reads SGDLS; CDR2 reads YYNGEE. Trimming at V came to 0 bases and at J to 0 bases, leaving 8 bases not matched to a gene. The length of the CDR3 is 17 residues. This entry belongs to a study of cytomegalovirus exposure and HLA in healthy donors. General observations from the study: Among TCR beta chains, those listed as cytomegalovirus-associated numbered roughly 150.

The sequence derives from a man aged 18 to 30 in good health and CMV-seronegative. Material: PBMCs. The chain links TRBV9 to TRBJ1-2, with TRBD1 matching 7 bases. The CDR3 DNA sequence: TGTGCCAGCAGCGTAGTGGGACAGTCGACAGCTAACTATGGCTACACCTTC. Protein product: CASSVVGQSTANYGYTF.